These 31 T cell receptor beta chains originate from one sample sequenced in a study of cytomegalovirus exposure and HLA in healthy donors. The PCR ran on 60 Vbeta and 13 Jbeta primers. The protocol was immunoSEQ multiplex PCR, while the TCRdb copy is restricted to in-frame clones and leaves out a portion. This sample has over 95,000 clones, with over 60% found just once. Sequenced: PBMCs. Receptors were obtained from a man aged 35 to 55 in good health and CMV-seropositive.

The chain is built from TRBV6-5 and TRBJ1-5; D is uncertain. The CDR3 consists of 14 residues. V was trimmed by 6 bases and J by 0 bases, leaving 9 bases between them. CDR1 and CDR2 from the germline V gene are MNHEY and SVGAGI. The CDR3 spells CASSPRDSNQPQHF. In DNA form, the CDR3 reads TGTGCCAGCAGCCCCCGAGATAGCAATCAGCCCCAGCATTTT.

The chain uses TRBV7-2 and TRBJ2-3; the match to TRBD2 covers 7 bases. From germline, CDR1 is SGHTA and CDR2 FQGNSA. V lost 6 bases to trimming and J lost 4 bases; unmatched junction nucleotides: 7. The CDR3 totals 14 residues. The CDR3 reads CASRPGGDSDTQYF. CDR3 DNA: TGTGCCAGCAGGCCGGGGGGAGATTCAGATACGCAGTATTTT.

The sample holds a few counts of this clone. The V and J genes are TRBV5-6 and TRBJ2-7; TRBD1 is a possible D gene (6 bases). The V gene lost 1 base and the J gene lost 4 bases, with 6 bases spanning the gap. Germline loops: CDR1 SGHDT, CDR2 YYEEEE. The CDR3 totals 12 residues. The chain's CDR3 is CASSLTGYEQYF. The CDR3 DNA sequence: TGTGCCAGCAGCTTGACAGGGTACGAGCAGTACTTC.

The J gene is TRBJ2-3, the V gene TRBV4-3; 9 bases are shared with TRBD1. The germline gives CDR1 LGHNA, CDR2 YSLEER. The CDR3 sequence is 17 residues long. J lost 1 base, V lost 0 bases, and 5 bases had no gene match. The CDR3 is CASSQDGDRVGTDTQYF. DNA for the CDR3: TGCGCCAGCAGCCAAGATGGGGACAGGGTTGGCACAGATACGCAGTATTTT.

The chain links TRBV4-2 to TRBJ2-7, with 9 bases that match TRBD1. Germline CDR1 is LGHNA and CDR2 is YNFKEQ. CDR3 length: 15 amino acids. The V gene end was trimmed by 4 bases and the J gene end by 2 bases; junction bases not matched to a gene: 6. The CDR3 DNA sequence: TGTGCCAGCAGCCGGGACAGGACAGGGGCCTACGAGCAGTACTTC. Its protein product is CASSRDRTGAYEQYF.

V usage is TRBV28 and J usage is TRBJ1-2; 7 bases match TRBD1. Per the germline V gene, CDR1 is MDHEN and CDR2 is SYDVKM. The CDR3 runs to 14 residues. V was clipped by 5 bases and J by 4 bases; unmatched bases: 7. CDR3 amino acids: CASSPPGTAYGYTF. DNA of the CDR3: TGTGCCAGCAGTCCCCCCGGGACAGCCTATGGCTACACCTTC.

The V gene is TRBV28, the J gene TRBJ2-7; possibly TRBD1 for D (5 bases). Germline CDR1 MDHEN, CDR2 SYDVKM. There are 13 residues in the CDR3. Trimming removed 2 bases at V and 5 bases at J, with 10 bases between. CDR3 region: CASSLPQGDEQYF. As DNA, the CDR3 is TGTGCCAGCAGTTTACCTCAGGGTGACGAGCAGTACTTC.

CDR3 nucleotide sequence: TGTGCCAGCAGCCCCGATATAGGACAGGTTGGAAACACCATATATTTT. It encodes CASSPDIGQVGNTIYF. V usage is TRBV7-8 and J usage is TRBJ1-3, with 7 bases identical to TRBD1. Trimming cost V 5 bases and J 3 bases; bases outside gene matches: 10. The CDR3 loop spans 16 amino acids. From germline, CDR1 is SGHVS and CDR2 FQNEAQ. Variable domain in full (rest from reference TRBV7-8 and TRBJ1-3): GAGVSQSPRYKVAKRGQDVALRCDPISGHVSLFWYQQALGQGPEFLTYFQNEAQLDKSGLPSDRFFAERPEGSVSTLKIQRTQQEDSAVYLCASSPDIGQVGNTIYFGEGSWLTVV.

This chain connects TRBV7-2 to TRBJ2-7, with no clear D. CDR1 SGHTA and CDR2 FQGNSA come from the germline V gene. Trimming took 4 bases from V and 3 from J, leaving 13 bases between them. This CDR3 is 14 amino acids long. CDR3 sequence reads: CASSSPPRIYEQYF. CDR3 nucleotide sequence: TGTGCCAGCAGCTCCCCCCCCAGGATCTACGAGCAGTACTTC.

The V call is TRBV18, the J call TRBJ2-1; tentative D call: TRBD2 (6 bases). The germline gives CDR1 KGHSH, CDR2 LQKENI. V was cut by 1 base and J by 9 bases, with 10 bases left in between. CDR3 length: 13 residues. The CDR3 DNA follows: TGTGCCAGCTCACCACAGGGAGGCTTTGAGCAGTTCTTC. Its translation is CASSPQGGFEQFF.

The chain recombines TRBV7-8 with TRBJ2-4; 8 bases are shared with TRBD1. CDR1 and CDR2 (germline): SGHVS, FQNEAQ. The CDR3 covers 18 residues. V shed 4 bases, J shed 3 bases, and the junction held 14 bases outside the gene matches. The DNA of the CDR3 is TGTGCCAGCAGCTCTGGACAGGGAGGCTTAATAGACAAAAACATTCAGTACTTC. This encodes CASSSGQGGLIDKNIQYF.

The chain couples TRBV6-6 to TRBJ2-5, with a weak D call TRBD2 (5 bases). From germline, CDR1 is MNHNY and CDR2 SVGAGI (reference sequence). This CDR3 region has 13 residues. V was cut by 3 bases and J by 2 bases, with 7 bases left in between. This CDR3 reads CASSYSEQETQYF. The CDR3, as DNA: TGTGCCAGCAGTTATAGCGAGCAAGAGACCCAGTACTTC.

This clone was found once. The V and J genes are TRBV28 and TRBJ1-1; D is perhaps TRBD1 (5 bases). This CDR3 is built from 16 residues. Trimming removed 3 bases from V and 3 bases from J, with 17 bases in between. CDR1 and CDR2 from the germline V gene are MDHEN and SYDVKM. CDR3 DNA: TGTGCCAGCAGTTTCGGGGGGTTTGTGGGGGACACTGAAGCTTTCTTT. Translating gives CASSFGGFVGDTEAFF.

This sequence joins TRBV18 and TRBJ2-1; TRBD1 agrees at 7 bases. Per germline, CDR1 KGHSH and CDR2 LQKENI. After removal of 5 bases from V and 7 bases from J, the junction contained 11 bases not matched to a gene. This CDR3 is 15 amino acids long. CDR3 sequence reads: CASSSNPGGRNEQFF. CDR3 DNA sequence: TGTGCCAGCTCATCGAATCCAGGGGGAAGGAATGAGCAGTTCTTC.

The J gene is TRBJ2-7, the V gene TRBV7-8, with 8 bases fitting TRBD1. After removal of 4 bases from V and 3 bases from J, the junction contained 8 bases not matched to a gene. Germline loops: CDR1 SGHVS, CDR2 FQNEAQ. CDR3 size: 15 residues. The CDR3 loop is CASSSTGGEGYEQYF. In DNA, the CDR3 is TGTGCCAGCAGCTCAACAGGGGGAGAGGGCTACGAGCAGTACTTC.

The chain combines TRBV5-8 with TRBJ1-6; 8 bases line up with TRBD1. V lost 4 bases, J lost 7 bases, and 4 bases stayed unmatched. Looked up from germline, CDR1 is SGHTS and CDR2 is YDEGEE. This CDR3 contains 14 residues. This chain's CDR3 is CASSPGQGNSPLHF. The DNA of the CDR3 is TGTGCCAGCAGCCCCGGACAGGGCAATTCACCCCTCCACTTT.

The chain employs TRBV14 and TRBJ1-6, with no clear D. The germline gives CDR1 SGHDN, CDR2 FVKESK. This CDR3 contains 12 residues. V was trimmed by 0 bases and J by 12 bases, leaving 6 bases between them. This CDR3 is CASSQEAGPLHF. The CDR3 nucleotides are TGTGCCAGCAGCCAAGAGGCGGGACCCCTCCACTTT.

V and J are TRBV7-3 and TRBJ2-3, with D possibly TRBD1 on 6 matching bases. CDR3 length: 14 residues. The ends were cut back, 4 bases at V and 2 bases at J, with 10 bases in the middle. Germline-derived CDR1 and CDR2 are SGHTA and FQGTGA. The CDR3, as DNA: TGTGCCAGCAGCTCCGGACAGTTCACAGATACGCAGTATTTT. Protein sequence: CASSSGQFTDTQYF.

The chain links TRBV13 to TRBJ2-7, with D possibly TRBD1 on 5 matching bases. This CDR3 is 14 amino acids long. V was cut by 4 bases and J by 2 bases, with 12 bases left in between. Germline V CDR1 and CDR2: PRHDT, FYEKMQ (reference sequence). CDR3 residues: CASSWGRPAYEQYF. The CDR3 DNA sequence: TGTGCCAGCAGCTGGGGCCGCCCGGCCTACGAGCAGTACTTC.

The CDR3 loop is CASRSQEHPNEKLFF. DNA of the CDR3: TGCGCCAGCAGGAGTCAGGAACACCCTAATGAAAAACTGTTTTTT. This rearrangement joins TRBV4-3 to TRBJ1-4; no definite D call. CDR1 is LGHNA, CDR2 YSLEER, per germline. CDR3 length equals 15 residues. V lost 6 bases, J lost 3 bases, and 14 bases lay in between.

V is TRBV6-5 and J is TRBJ1-5; 9 nucleotides align to TRBD1. Trimming at V came to 4 bases and at J to 1 base, leaving 2 bases not matched to a gene. The V gene's germline CDR1 is MNHEY and CDR2 SVGAGI. The CDR3 spans 15 residues. The CDR3 DNA is TGTGCCAGCAGTTCCGACAGGGGGAGCAATCAGCCCCAGCATTTT. Translated, it gives CASSSDRGSNQPQHF.

This chain links TRBV11-3 with TRBJ2-2; TRBD2 might be the D (5 bases). V shed 0 bases and J shed 1 base, with 12 bases lying between them. The germline V gene has CDR1 SGHNT and CDR2 YENEEA. The CDR3 contains 17 residues. DNA for the CDR3: TGTGCCAGCAGCTTAGATCCATCTAGCATGAACACCGGGGAGCTGTTTTTT. It is translated as CASSLDPSSMNTGELFF.

This clone turned up a few times. The chain couples TRBV28 to TRBJ2-7; 10 nucleotides line up with TRBD2. The J segment lost 0 bases and the V segment lost 4 bases, leaving 9 bases of the junction unmatched. The CDR3 consists of 17 residues. CDR1 is MDHEN, CDR2 SYDVKM, per germline. Here the CDR3 reads CASSSPLLAGSSYEQYF. The CDR3 DNA reads TGTGCCAGCAGTTCCCCACTACTAGCGGGGTCCTCCTACGAGCAGTACTTC.

The chain recombines TRBV23-1 with TRBJ2-7; no definite D call. TRBV23-1 is treated as an ORF (open reading frame) with a function not yet certain. Between the trimmed V and J ends, which lost 4 bases and 2 bases, there was a span of 18 bases. This CDR3 is built from 16 residues. CDR3 DNA: TGCGCCAGCAGTCTAAGGCTTTTGGGCACCACCTACGAGCAGTACTTC. Translation: CASSLRLLGTTYEQYF.

CDR3 amino acids: CASSRGGTDTQYF. Here the CDR3 DNA reads TGTGCCAGCAGCCGCGGGGGCACAGATACGCAGTATTTT. The chain carries TRBV5-6 and TRBJ2-3, with D maybe TRBD2 (6 bases). Germline values: CDR1 SGHDT, CDR2 YYEEEE. The CDR3 consists of 13 residues. The V end lost 4 bases, the J end lost 1 base, and 7 bases lay between the germline ends.

The chain recombines TRBV7-6 with TRBJ2-3; D possibly corresponds to TRBD1 (5 bases). V was clipped by 3 bases and J by 1 base, with 14 bases between them. This CDR3 is 16 amino acids long. Per germline, CDR1 SGHVS and CDR2 FNYEAQ. The CDR3 reads CASSFLRQGGTDTQYF. The CDR3 coding sequence is TGTGCCAGCAGCTTCCTCCGGCAGGGTGGCACAGATACGCAGTATTTT. The full variable domain, completed using reference TRBV7-6 and TRBJ2-3, is GAGVSQSPRYKVTKRGQDVALRCDPISGHVSLYWYRQALGQGPEFLTYFNYEAQQDKSGLPNDRFSAERPEGSISTLTIQRTEQRDSAMYRCASSFLRQGGTDTQYFGPGTRLTVL.

V usage is TRBV27 and J usage is TRBJ2-7, with D maybe TRBD1 (5 bases). Deletions cut 0 bases from V and 3 bases from J, with 12 bases between. Germline lookup yields CDR1 MNHEY and CDR2 SMNVEV (reference sequence). The CDR3 consists of 15 residues. The CDR3 DNA is TGTGCCAGCAGTTTATCTGCAGGGCTGGGCTACGAGCAGTACTTC. It specifies CASSLSAGLGYEQYF.

This chain's CDR3 is CASSIGLSNTIYF. In DNA, the CDR3 is TGTGCCAGTAGTATCGGACTCTCAAACACCATATATTTT. The rearrangement links TRBV19 to TRBJ1-3; D not certain. CDR1 is LNHDA and CDR2 is SQIVND in the germline V gene (reference sequence). The CDR3 has 13 amino acids. The V end lost 3 bases, the J end lost 6 bases, and 9 bases lay between the germline ends. Full variable domain (outside the CDR3, taken from reference TRBV19 and TRBJ1-3): DGGITQSPKYLFRKEGQNVTLSCEQNLNHDAMYWYRQDPGQGLRLIYYSQIVNDFQKGDIAEGYSVSREKKESFPLTVTSAQKNPTAFYLCASSIGLSNTIYFGEGSWLTVV.

This sequence joins TRBV11-3 and TRBJ2-7; 12 nucleotides match TRBD2. The CDR3 is 14 amino acids. Trimming cost V 3 bases and J 3 bases; bases outside gene matches: 0. The germline V gene encodes CDR1 SGHNT and CDR2 YENEEA. CDR3 region: CASSLGLAGYEQYF. CDR3 bases: TGTGCCAGCAGCTTGGGACTAGCGGGCTACGAGCAGTACTTC.

This clone turned up a few times. This chain uses TRBV1 with TRBJ1-1; the table's TRBD1 call for D was not verified on the DNA. TRBV1 is designated a pseudogene. The CDR3 covers 14 residues. CDR3 coding DNA: TGCACCAGCAGTCGCCTCAGGGGGCACACTGAAGCTTTCTTT. As protein: CTSSRLRGHTEAFF.

This chain uses TRBV6-1 with TRBJ2-2; 7 positions match TRBD2. V lost 7 bases and J lost 7; bases outside the gene matches: 9. The CDR3 has 14 amino acids. Germline CDR1 and CDR2: MNHNS and SASEGT. This CDR3 is CASTPGLADGELFF. In nucleotides, the CDR3 is TGTGCCAGCACCCCGGGGCTAGCGGACGGGGAGCTGTTTTTT.